The 17 T cell receptor beta chains below were found in one sample sequenced in a study of identical twins. A single record per CDR3 protein comes from TCRdb applying MiXCR to the 5' RACE reads. Here the sample spans about 570,000 distinct CDR3 sequences, 9.6% being singletons. These data are also associated with another study on yellow fever vaccine responses in identical twins.

Sequenced sample: PBMCs. These receptors were obtained from a woman aged 18-29 years in good health.

This clonotype has just a few counts. V usage is TRBV5-1 and J usage is TRBJ2-1; 7 positions agree with TRBD1. J gave up 0 bases and V 7 bases, and 4 bases lay outside the gene matches. The germline V gene encodes CDR1 SGHRS and CDR2 YFSETQ. This CDR3 spans 14 amino acids. CDR3 coding DNA: TGCGCCAGCTACGACAGGGACTCCTACAATGAGCAGTTCTTC. Translating it yields CASYDRDSYNEQFF.

The chain joins TRBV20-1 to TRBJ2-3; D uncertain. The CDR3 runs 15 residues. Trimming removed 0 bases at V and 1 base at J, with 11 bases between. Germline V lookup: CDR1 DFQATT, CDR2 SNEGSKA (reference sequence). CDR3 region: CSARDHATGTDTQYF. For the CDR3, the DNA is TGCAGTGCTAGAGATCATGCTACAGGCACAGATACGCAGTATTTT.

This clonotype occurred a few times. The V and J genes are TRBV5-1 and TRBJ2-1, with D perhaps TRBD1 (6 bases). This CDR3 contains 15 residues. Germline V gene lookup returns CDR1 SGHRS and CDR2 YFSETQ. The V gene lost 6 bases and the J gene lost 7 bases, with 20 bases spanning the gap. The CDR3 reads CASKGVSGETNEQFF. CDR3 coding DNA: TGCGCCAGCAAGGGGGTTAGTGGGGAGACTAATGAGCAGTTCTTC.

V usage is TRBV7-9 and J usage is TRBJ2-7; tentatively, D is TRBD1 or TRBD2 (5 bases each). Germline V gene sequence: CDR1 SEHNR, CDR2 FQNEAQ (reference sequence). The CDR3 totals 16 residues. The germline V and J ends were trimmed by 5 bases and 2 bases, with 19 bases remaining between them. The CDR3 DNA follows: TGTGCCAGCAGCCACACCAGTGGGGGACCCGCCTACGAGCAGTACTTC. Its protein product is CASSHTSGGPAYEQYF.

V and J are TRBV7-2 and TRBJ2-7, with unresolved D. V lost 3 bases and J 1 base, leaving 10 bases between the germline ends. The CDR3 consists of 14 residues. CDR1 and CDR2 (germline): SGHTA, FQGNSA. The CDR3, as DNA: TGTGCCAGCAGCTTTACGACACGTTCCTACGAGCAGTACTTC. This gives the protein CASSFTTRSYEQYF. Complete variable domain (other parts from reference TRBV7-2 and TRBJ2-7): GAGVSQSPSNKVTEKGKDVELRCDPISGHTALYWYRQSLGQGLEFLIYFQGNSAPDKSGLPSDRFSAERTGGSVSTLTIQRTQQEDSAVYLCASSFTTRSYEQYFGPGTRLTVT.

This clonotype came up a few times. J is TRBJ2-2 and V is TRBV4-2, with D perhaps assigned TRBD1 or TRBD2 (5 bases each). This CDR3 comprises 14 residues. V lost 5 bases to trimming and J lost 4 bases, with 11 bases between them. CDR1 LGHNA and CDR2 YNFKEQ come from the germline V gene. The CDR3 loop reads CASSGTEVTGELFF. CDR3 nucleotides: TGTGCCAGCAGCGGGACGGAAGTCACCGGGGAGCTGTTTTTT.

A few counts support this clonotype. The genes are TRBV10-1 and TRBJ2-3; 8 positions agree with TRBD1. There are 13 residues in the CDR3. V lost 5 bases and J lost 6; bases outside the gene matches: 4. Germline V gene sequence: CDR1 WNHNN, CDR2 SYGVQD (reference sequence). CDR3 in DNA: TGCGCCAGCAGTACAGGGGGACGGGATACGCAGTATTTT. It is translated as CASSTGGRDTQYF.

This clonotype was detected ten times or more. The CDR3 DNA reads TGTGCCAGCAGGACGCTAGCGGAACCTTCTAGCACAGATACGCAGTATTTT. The encoded protein is CASRTLAEPSSTDTQYF. The rearrangement joins TRBV2 to TRBJ2-3; 7 bases map to TRBD2. There are 17 residues in the CDR3. Germline V gene lookup returns CDR1 SNHLY and CDR2 FYNNEI. V lost 6 bases and J lost 0; bases outside the gene matches: 12.

The chain has TRBV10-3 and TRBJ2-3; 7 bases agree with TRBD1. Germline CDR1 and CDR2: ENHRY and SYGVKD. The V segment lost 10 bases and the J segment 3 bases; nucleotides outside the gene matches: 10. This CDR3 has 14 residues. The CDR3 bases are TGTGCCACACAGACAGGGATGGGAACAGATACGCAGTATTTT. Translating it yields CATQTGMGTDTQYF.

This clonotype turned up a few times. This chain links TRBV5-6 with TRBJ2-3, with TRBD2 matching 14 bases. This CDR3 has 14 residues. Trimming cost V 4 bases and J 10 bases; bases outside gene matches: 5. CDR1 is SGHDT and CDR2 is YYEEEE in the germline V gene. CDR3 region: CASSAGLAGASQYF. CDR3 bases: TGTGCCAGCAGCGCGGGACTAGCGGGAGCTTCGCAGTATTTT.

The chain couples TRBV6-1 to TRBJ2-2; D is uncertain. The CDR3 extends over 13 amino acids. Germline CDR1 MNHNS, CDR2 SASEGT. V shed 6 bases and J shed 6 bases, with 11 bases lying between them. The DNA for the CDR3 is TGTGCCAGCAGGCTACTTGGGGCCGGGGAGCTGTTTTTT. Its protein is CASRLLGAGELFF.

The genes are TRBV7-8 and TRBJ2-3; 7 nucleotides match TRBD1. CDR1 is SGHVS and CDR2 is FQNEAQ in the germline V gene. After removal of 5 bases from V and 5 bases from J, the junction contained 13 bases not matched to a gene. This CDR3 comprises 16 residues. The CDR3 region has the DNA TGTGCCAGCAGCCCACAGGGGACGGTAGTAGGAGATACGCAGTATTTT. Amino acid sequence: CASSPQGTVVGDTQYF. Drawing the rest from reference TRBV7-8 and TRBJ2-3, the complete variable domain is GAGVSQSPRYKVAKRGQDVALRCDPISGHVSLFWYQQALGQGPEFLTYFQNEAQLDKSGLPSDRFFAERPEGSVSTLKIQRTQQEDSAVYLCASSPQGTVVGDTQYFGPGTRLTVL.

The CDR3 reads CSASLLGESDSPLHF. CDR3 bases: TGCAGTGCTAGCCTCCTGGGGGAATCTGATTCACCCCTCCACTTT. The rearrangement uses TRBV20-1 and TRBJ1-6; tentative D call: TRBD1 (5 bases). V lost 3 bases to trimming and J lost 8 bases, with 17 bases between them. The CDR3 has 15 amino acids. Germline assignment: CDR1 DFQATT and CDR2 SNEGSKA (reference sequence).

This clonotype was detected many times. This chain links TRBV20-1 with TRBJ2-5; TRBD1 might be the D (5 bases). CDR3 length: 12 amino acids. V was clipped by 3 bases and J by 2 bases, with 7 bases between them. Germline lookup yields CDR1 DFQATT and CDR2 SNEGSKA (reference sequence). CDR3 residues: CSARGPQETQYF. The CDR3 DNA is TGCAGTGCTAGGGGGCCTCAAGAGACCCAGTACTTC.

This chain uses TRBV12-3 or TRBV12-4 with TRBJ1-2, with D unresolved. The CDR3 loop spans 18 amino acids. The ends were cut back, 5 bases at V and 2 bases at J, with 24 bases in the middle. The CDR3 sequence is CASSPSRMGGTGNYGYTF. In DNA, the CDR3 is TGTGCCAGCAGTCCGAGTCGGATGGGCGGAACGGGGAACTATGGCTACACCTTC.

This clonotype was counted many times. This chain uses TRBV7-2 with TRBJ2-1, with 7 nucleotides matching TRBD2. Germline lookup yields CDR1 SGHTA and CDR2 FQGNSA. There are 15 residues in the CDR3. The CDR3 here is CATTKLGGRYNEQFF. The CDR3 nucleotides read TGTGCTACCACTAAACTGGGGGGGAGGTACAATGAGCAGTTCTTC.

The chain has TRBV27 and TRBJ1-1; a possible D gene is TRBD1 (5 bases). There are 15 residues in the CDR3. Trimming removed 3 bases at V and 1 base at J, with 12 bases between. Germline CDR1 reads MNHEY; CDR2 reads SMNVEV (reference sequence). CDR3 region: CASSFRRQRNTEAFF. DNA of the CDR3: TGTGCCAGCAGTTTTAGGAGACAGAGGAACACTGAAGCTTTCTTT.